This is a list of T cell receptor beta chains from one sample in a study of T cells in localized non-small cell lung cancer. Some clones are missing from TCRdb's copy, which holds only in-frame ones; the method was immunoSEQ multiplex PCR. The data contain about 59,000 clones, 70% to 90% of them singletons. Sequencing used peripheral blood, obtained before any cancer treatment. The source is a man aged 40 to 75 with stage I squamous cell lung carcinoma. CDR3s include the opening cysteine and the closing phenylalanine or tryptophan. The D gene is left open where the match is weak. Clone size is stated in some rows and not others, as once, few, many or a class when expanded.

clone size: NA
J gene: TRBJ2-7
V gene: TRBV9
D gene: TRBD2
CDR3 protein: CASSPAGPYEQYF
CDR3 DNA: TGTGCCAGCAGCCCAGCGGGGCCCTACGAGCAGTACTTC

clone size: once
J gene: TRBJ1-6
V gene: TRBV5-1
D gene: NA
CDR3 protein: CASREQVGPSPLHF
CDR3 DNA: TGCGCCAGCAGAGAACAGGTCGGACCTTCACCCCTCCACTTT

clone size: once
J gene: TRBJ2-1
V gene: TRBV9
D gene: TRBD2
CDR3 protein: CASSARLTSGRADEQFF
CDR3 DNA: TGTGCCAGCAGCGCGCGGCTCACTAGCGGGAGGGCCGATGAGCAGTTCTTC

clone size: NA
J gene: TRBJ2-3
V gene: TRBV7-2
D gene: NA
CDR3 protein: CASSSPRGTQYF
CDR3 DNA: TGTGCCAGCAGCTCCCCCCGGGGGACGCAGTATTTT

clone size: NA
J gene: TRBJ1-2
V gene: TRBV30
D gene: TRBD1
CDR3 protein: CAWADRDYSYTF
CDR3 DNA: TGTGCCTGGGCTGACAGGGATTATAGCTACACCTTC

clone size: NA
J gene: TRBJ2-7
V gene: TRBV11-2
D gene: NA
CDR3 protein: CASSSPRDDSYEQYF
CDR3 DNA: TGTGCCAGCAGCTCCCCCCGGGACGATTCCTACGAGCAGTACTTC

clone size: NA
J gene: TRBJ1-1
V gene: TRBV7-3
D gene: NA
CDR3 protein: CASSLTGAGLTTEAFF
CDR3 DNA: TGTGCCAGCAGCTTAACGGGGGCAGGGTTGACCACTGAAGCTTTCTTT

clone size: NA
J gene: TRBJ2-1
V gene: TRBV19
D gene: NA
CDR3 protein: CASSGAVYYNEQFF
CDR3 DNA: TGTGCCAGTAGTGGAGCGGTATACTACAATGAGCAGTTCTTC

clone size: NA
J gene: TRBJ1-3
V gene: TRBV7-2
D gene: NA
CDR3 protein: CASSLAGSSGNTIYF
CDR3 DNA: TGTGCCAGCAGCTTAGCGGGAAGCTCTGGAAACACCATATATTTT

clone size: NA
J gene: TRBJ2-1
V gene: TRBV7-2
D gene: TRBD2
CDR3 protein: CASSPRLAGPNEQFF
CDR3 DNA: TGTGCCAGCAGCCCGAGACTAGCAGGGCCCAATGAGCAGTTCTTC

clone size: NA
J gene: TRBJ2-7
V gene: TRBV28
D gene: TRBD2
CDR3 protein: CASRTPGLELGEQYF
CDR3 DNA: TGTGCCAGCAGAACACCGGGACTAGAACTGGGGGAGCAGTACTTC

clone size: NA
J gene: TRBJ1-2
V gene: TRBV7-2
D gene: TRBD1
CDR3 protein: CASSPQGGNYGYTF
CDR3 DNA: TGTGCCAGCAGCCCCCAGGGGGGGAACTATGGCTACACCTTC

clone size: NA
J gene: TRBJ2-7
V gene: TRBV5-4
D gene: NA
CDR3 protein: CASSLEFGEQYF
CDR3 DNA: TGTGCCAGCAGCTTGGAGTTTGGAGAGCAGTACTTC

clone size: NA
J gene: TRBJ2-2
V gene: TRBV18
D gene: NA
CDR3 protein: CASSPTPQSTGELFF
CDR3 DNA: TGTGCCAGCTCACCGACCCCACAGAGCACCGGGGAGCTGTTTTTT

clone size: NA
J gene: TRBJ2-1
V gene: TRBV7-3
D gene: TRBD2
CDR3 protein: CASSLQLAGEQFF
CDR3 DNA: TGTGCCAGCAGCCTACAACTAGCGGGAGAGCAGTTCTTC

clone size: NA
J gene: TRBJ2-2
V gene: TRBV6-6
D gene: TRBD1
CDR3 protein: CASSPDRAPGELFF
CDR3 DNA: TGTGCCAGCAGTCCGGACAGGGCGCCCGGGGAGCTGTTTTTT

clone size: NA
J gene: TRBJ2-5
V gene: TRBV7-2
D gene: NA
CDR3 protein: CASSLGTSRTQYF
CDR3 DNA: TGTGCCAGCAGCCTAGGGACCTCGCGGACCCAGTACTTC